This section outlines one T cell receptor beta chain sequence together with its context. Which antigen it targets is not known. Base quality data are lacking; no much larger clone is found one base away. TCRbeta CDR3 regions were amplified from genomic DNA using the immunoSEQ Assay, a bias-controlled multiplex PCR. The study's own analysis went as follows. The number of nucleated cells in each sample was estimated from the amplification of reference gene primers within the assay. To quantify the absolute abundance of each unique TCRbeta CDR3 rearrangement, sequence reads were collapsed and filtered. For each sample, productive Simpson clonality was calculated by taking the square root of Simpson's diversity index across productive rearrangements. TCRdb took this table from immuneACCESS and kept in-frame rearrangements with V and J called. Such tables lack part of the clones; where checked against another copy, unresolved V genes explain under half of the gap, and the rest is unexplained. For V, J and clone size, that table is used; D and trimming come from the DNA. The sample table holds 200,000 to 250,000 clones, of which around 82% were seen once. The ten largest account for around 4% of the sample.

Participants in the prospective study were enrolled through a virtual design, were aged roughly 18 to 100 years, and lived in about 25 United States geographic areas. To assign participants to cohorts, the prospective study relied on clinical history that participants themselves reported in a screening survey and a study questionnaire. In the prospective study, mobile phlebotomists collected whole blood, serum and a nasopharyngeal or oropharyngeal swab from each participant. Prospective study participants could optionally give additional blood draws and questionnaires over a roughly 2-month period. Before DNA extraction, blood samples from the prospective study were shipped at room temperature or frozen. The sample is drawn from a study of blood T cell repertoires in COVID-19 (dated by TCRdb to 2018 to 2020). Looking at the study overall: Samples from collaborators originated in the United States, Italy and Spain and spanned both the acute and convalescent phases of COVID-19. The material from the prospective study consisted of cDNA or gDNA derived from T cells, B-cell-depleted T cells, or PBMCs. Deeply sampled blood TCRbeta repertoires from subjects exposed to, actively infected with, or recovered from COVID-19 were included in the dataset. A freely available public database, intended as a resource for researchers studying the immune response to SARS-CoV-2, is where the repertoires were released. Samples were obtained from the ongoing ImmuneRACE study (first 160 participants) and from 1,254 subjects provided by 6 global collaborators. Where HLA class I and class II types were available, the types were taken from metadata supplied by the sample provider, not from assay-based typing. Sample metadata almost always included a de-identified subject ID, COVID-19 status, age in years and sex.

Broader findings and caveats from the paper: The amount of clinical and demographic metadata varied by source and participant and was provided uncurated.

The sequenced sample was PBMCs or T cells enriched from blood (not recorded which). The origin of this receptor is a man aged 25-45 years with acute COVID-19.

The CDR3 region reads CASSSRDRDYQETQYF. The DNA reads as follows: TGTGCCAGTAGTAGCCGGGACAGGGACTACCAAGAGACCCAGTACTTC. The rearranged segments are TRBV19 and TRBJ2-5, with 9 bases aligning to TRBD1. Trimming takes 4 bases off V and 0 bases off J; junction bases not matched to a gene: 6. The CDR3 runs 16 amino acids, cysteine and phenylalanine included. Only the CDR3 region is kept as DNA, spanning 48 bases read in frame from base 1. Per the germline V gene (reference sequence), LNHDA is the CDR1 and SQIVND is the CDR2.